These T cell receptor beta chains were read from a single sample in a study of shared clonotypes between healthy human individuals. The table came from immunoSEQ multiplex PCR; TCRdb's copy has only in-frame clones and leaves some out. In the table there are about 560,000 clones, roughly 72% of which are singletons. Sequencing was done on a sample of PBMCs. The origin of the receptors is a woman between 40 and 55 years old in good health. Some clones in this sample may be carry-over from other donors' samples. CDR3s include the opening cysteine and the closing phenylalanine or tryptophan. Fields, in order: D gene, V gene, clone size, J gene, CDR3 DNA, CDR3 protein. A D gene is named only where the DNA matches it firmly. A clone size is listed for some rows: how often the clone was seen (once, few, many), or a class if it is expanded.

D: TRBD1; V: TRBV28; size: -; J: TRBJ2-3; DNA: TGTGCCAGCAGTTTGCCCGGGACAGGGGCCCATACGCAGTATTTT; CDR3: CASSLPGTGAHTQYF
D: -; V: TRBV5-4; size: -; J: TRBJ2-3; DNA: TGTGCCAGCAGCTTGTCGGGGGAGGCCACAGATACGCAGTATTTT; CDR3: CASSLSGEATDTQYF
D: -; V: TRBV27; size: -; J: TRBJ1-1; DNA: TGTGCCAGTAGTCCCCGGACAGCCGGGGGAGACACTGAAGCTTTCTTT; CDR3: CASSPRTAGGDTEAFF
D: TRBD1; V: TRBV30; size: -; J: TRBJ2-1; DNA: TGTGCCTGGAGTGACCTGGGACAGGGTGATTTGAATGAGCAGTTCTTC; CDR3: CAWSDLGQGDLNEQFF
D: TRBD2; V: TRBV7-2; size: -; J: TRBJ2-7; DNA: TGTGCCAGCAGCTTAGCGGGAGGGGCGGGCTACGAGCAGTACTTC; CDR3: CASSLAGGAGYEQYF
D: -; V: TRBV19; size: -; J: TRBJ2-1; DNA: TGTGCCAGTAGTATGGGACTGGGACTGGTAAACAATGAGCAGTTCTTC; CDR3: CASSMGLGLVNNEQFF
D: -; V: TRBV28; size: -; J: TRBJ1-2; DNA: TGTGCCAGCAGTCAGGGGTTGGGGAGCTATGGCTACACCTTC; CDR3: CASSQGLGSYGYTF
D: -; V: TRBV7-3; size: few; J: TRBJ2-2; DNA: TGTGCCAGCAGCTTAAGTGCGGCAACGAACACCGGGGAGCTGTTTTTT; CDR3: CASSLSAATNTGELFF
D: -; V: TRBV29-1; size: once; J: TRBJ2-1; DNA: TGCAGCGTTGATACCCCGGGCCTCAATGAGCAGTTCTTC; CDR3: CSVDTPGLNEQFF
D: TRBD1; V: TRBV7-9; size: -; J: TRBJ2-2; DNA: TGTGCCAGCAGCCGTCCAGGGGGTGGTTTTCGTACCGGGGAGCTGTTTTTT; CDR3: CASSRPGGGFRTGELFF
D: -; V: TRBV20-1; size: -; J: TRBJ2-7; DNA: TGCAGTGCTGGGGGCCAGCGGAGCCAGTACTTC; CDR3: CSAGGQRSQYF
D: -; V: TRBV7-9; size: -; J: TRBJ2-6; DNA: TGTGCCAGCATGCGTCAGGGGGCCAACGTCCTGACTTTC; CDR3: CASMRQGANVLTF
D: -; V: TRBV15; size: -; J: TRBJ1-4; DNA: TGTGCCACCAGCAGAGATCCGTCGCTAGTAGGTTTGGAACTGTTTTTT; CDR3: CATSRDPSLVGLELFF
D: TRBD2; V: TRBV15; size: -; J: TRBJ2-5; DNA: TGTGCCACCAGCAGAGATTTGGGACTAGCGGGAAGGTCCTACCAAGAGACCCAGTACTTC; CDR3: CATSRDLGLAGRSYQETQYF